These T cell receptor beta chains were read from a single sample in a study of blood T cell repertoires in COVID-19. Generated by immunoSEQ multiplex PCR, the TCRdb table keeps only in-frame clones and is missing some. The sample records 160,000 or so clones, roughly 80% being singletons. The sequencing sample was made of PBMCs or T cells enriched from blood (not recorded which). The receptors stem from a woman aged 55-75 years who had recovered from COVID-19. CDR3s include the opening cysteine and the closing phenylalanine or tryptophan. Fields, in order: clone size, J gene, D gene, CDR3 length, V gene, CDR3 DNA, CDR3 protein. D genes are given only for firm matches. Rows may omit the clone size; those that give it use once, few, many or a size class.

abundance: .; j_gene: TRBJ1-1; d_gene: .; len: 15; v_gene: TRBV6-1; CDR3nt: TGTGCCAGCAGTGACGGCCCCTACAGGGACACTGAAGCTTTCTTT; CDR3aa: CASSDGPYRDTEAFF
abundance: .; j_gene: TRBJ2-3; d_gene: TRBD1; len: 14; v_gene: TRBV30; CDR3nt: TGTGCCTGGAGTCCGGGACAGAGCACAGATACGCAGTATTTT; CDR3aa: CAWSPGQSTDTQYF
abundance: once; j_gene: TRBJ1-6; d_gene: TRBD1; len: 16; v_gene: TRBV14; CDR3nt: TGTGCCAGCAGCCAAGGGCCGGGGACAGGGGGTACACCCCTCCACTTT; CDR3aa: CASSQGPGTGGTPLHF
abundance: .; j_gene: TRBJ2-3; d_gene: .; len: 15; v_gene: TRBV11-2; CDR3nt: TGTGCCAGCAGCTTTGGTAGCGGAAGCACAGATACGCAGTATTTT; CDR3aa: CASSFGSGSTDTQYF
abundance: few; j_gene: TRBJ2-7; d_gene: TRBD1; len: 15; v_gene: TRBV30; CDR3nt: TGTGCCTGGAAGGGCTTGACAGGGGGACCCTACGAGCAGTACTTC; CDR3aa: CAWKGLTGGPYEQYF
abundance: .; j_gene: TRBJ2-2; d_gene: .; len: 14; v_gene: TRBV5-1; CDR3nt: TGCGCCAGCAGCTTGAGCGCATACACCGGGGAGCTGTTTTTT; CDR3aa: CASSLSAYTGELFF
abundance: .; j_gene: TRBJ2-6; d_gene: .; len: 15; v_gene: TRBV7-3; CDR3nt: TGTGCCAGCAGCTCTCGCAGCTCTGGGGCCAACGTCCTGACTTTC; CDR3aa: CASSSRSSGANVLTF
abundance: .; j_gene: TRBJ1-4; d_gene: .; len: 13; v_gene: TRBV9; CDR3nt: TGTGCCAGCAAGAGGGCGTCGGATGAAAAACTGTTTTTT; CDR3aa: CASKRASDEKLFF
abundance: .; j_gene: TRBJ2-5; d_gene: .; len: 16; v_gene: TRBV2; CDR3nt: TGTGCCAGCACCCCCGGGGAGCTAGCGTCCCAAGAGACCCAGTACTTC; CDR3aa: CASTPGELASQETQYF
abundance: .; j_gene: TRBJ1-6; d_gene: TRBD1; len: 16; v_gene: TRBV5-1; CDR3nt: TGCGCCAGCAGCGAGAGAACAGGGGGCGCTCAGTCACCCCTCCACTTT; CDR3aa: CASSERTGGAQSPLHF
abundance: few; j_gene: TRBJ1-3; d_gene: .; len: 15; v_gene: TRBV10-1; CDR3nt: TGCGCCAGCAGTGAAGATGCGGGCCCCGGAAACACCATATATTTT; CDR3aa: CASSEDAGPGNTIYF
abundance: .; j_gene: TRBJ1-1; d_gene: .; len: 15; v_gene: TRBV7-8; CDR3nt: TGTGCCAGCAGCTTAGCGCTTGGGGGAGGTACTGAAGCTTTCTTT; CDR3aa: CASSLALGGGTEAFF
abundance: .; j_gene: TRBJ1-2; d_gene: TRBD1; len: 16; v_gene: TRBV3-1/TRBV3-2; CDR3nt: TGTGCCAGCAGCCCGACAGGGGAGAGGGGCGGCTATGGCTACACCTTC; CDR3aa: CASSPTGERGGYGYTF
abundance: .; j_gene: TRBJ2-1; d_gene: .; len: 16; v_gene: TRBV5-5; CDR3nt: TGTGCCAGCAGCTTGACTAGTCACAGCTCCTACAATGAGCAGTTCTTC; CDR3aa: CASSLTSHSSYNEQFF
abundance: .; j_gene: TRBJ2-2; d_gene: .; len: 17; v_gene: TRBV5-6; CDR3nt: TGTGCCAGCAGCTTGGCCGGAATAGCGGCAAACACCGGGGAGCTGTTTTTT; CDR3aa: CASSLAGIAANTGELFF
abundance: .; j_gene: TRBJ2-7; d_gene: .; len: 12; v_gene: TRBV12-3/TRBV12-4; CDR3nt: TGTGCCAGCAGTTTTGGGGGGTCCGAGCAGTACTTC; CDR3aa: CASSFGGSEQYF
abundance: .; j_gene: TRBJ2-2; d_gene: TRBD2; len: 17; v_gene: TRBV29-1; CDR3nt: TGCAGCGTTAAGCTAGCGGGGGGCTCCCTTGGGACCGGGGAGCTGTTTTTT; CDR3aa: CSVKLAGGSLGTGELFF
abundance: .; j_gene: TRBJ1-5; d_gene: .; len: 15; v_gene: TRBV2; CDR3nt: TGTGCCAGCAGTGATGTACGTTCGGGGGTTCAGCCCCAGCATTTT; CDR3aa: CASSDVRSGVQPQHF
abundance: .; j_gene: TRBJ1-1; d_gene: .; len: 13; v_gene: TRBV25-1; CDR3nt: TGTGCCAGTCAAGTCTCAGCGAGTACTGAAGCTTTCTTT; CDR3aa: CASQVSASTEAFF
abundance: .; j_gene: TRBJ1-1; d_gene: .; len: 14; v_gene: TRBV9; CDR3nt: TGTGCCAGCAGCGTTGGAACAGGGCTCACTGAAGCTTTCTTT; CDR3aa: CASSVGTGLTEAFF
abundance: .; j_gene: TRBJ1-4; d_gene: TRBD1; len: 16; v_gene: TRBV14; CDR3nt: TGTGCCAGCAGCCAACAGTACAGGGGGCTGGGCGAAAAACTGTTTTTT; CDR3aa: CASSQQYRGLGEKLFF
abundance: many; j_gene: TRBJ1-3; d_gene: TRBD1; len: 16; v_gene: TRBV5-6; CDR3nt: TGTGCCAGCAGCTTCGGACAGGGGATCTCTGGAAACACCATATATTTT; CDR3aa: CASSFGQGISGNTIYF
abundance: .; j_gene: TRBJ1-5; d_gene: TRBD1; len: 16; v_gene: TRBV7-6; CDR3nt: TGTGCCAGCAGACGTCCGGGACAGGGGAGGCGGCAGCCCCAGCATTTT; CDR3aa: CASRRPGQGRRQPQHF
abundance: .; j_gene: TRBJ1-5; d_gene: .; len: 13; v_gene: TRBV30; CDR3nt: TGTGCCTGGAATTTACAGGACAATCAGCCCCAGCATTTT; CDR3aa: CAWNLQDNQPQHF
abundance: .; j_gene: TRBJ1-1; d_gene: .; len: 15; v_gene: TRBV5-4; CDR3nt: TGTGCCAGCAGCCCGATACCAGGGATCAACACTGAAGCTTTCTTT; CDR3aa: CASSPIPGINTEAFF
abundance: .; j_gene: TRBJ2-5; d_gene: TRBD2; len: 13; v_gene: TRBV7-2; CDR3nt: TGTGCCAGCAGCCCGGGGGGATTGGAGACCCAGTACTTC; CDR3aa: CASSPGGLETQYF
abundance: .; j_gene: TRBJ1-1; d_gene: TRBD1; len: 14; v_gene: TRBV6-5; CDR3nt: TGTGCCAGCAGCCAGACAGGGGTCAACACTGAAGCTTTCTTT; CDR3aa: CASSQTGVNTEAFF
abundance: .; j_gene: TRBJ1-4; d_gene: .; len: 15; v_gene: TRBV9; CDR3nt: TGTGCCAGCAGCGTAACACGGGGAATGGGGGAAAAACTGTTTTTT; CDR3aa: CASSVTRGMGEKLFF
abundance: once; j_gene: TRBJ2-3; d_gene: TRBD1; len: 12; v_gene: TRBV5-6; CDR3nt: TGTGCCAGCAGGACAGGGACAGATACGCAGTATTTT; CDR3aa: CASRTGTDTQYF
abundance: .; j_gene: TRBJ1-4; d_gene: .; len: 14; v_gene: TRBV5-8; CDR3nt: TGTGCCAGCAGCTTGGGGGCAGGGGTCGAAAAACTGTTTTTT; CDR3aa: CASSLGAGVEKLFF
abundance: .; j_gene: TRBJ1-4; d_gene: .; len: 14; v_gene: TRBV19; CDR3nt: TGTGCCAGTAGATTCGGTGCAACTAATGAAAAACTGTTTTTT; CDR3aa: CASRFGATNEKLFF
abundance: .; j_gene: TRBJ1-6; d_gene: .; len: 15; v_gene: TRBV4-1; CDR3nt: TGCGCCAGCAGCCAAGTCAGATTTTATAATTCACCCCTCCACTTT; CDR3aa: CASSQVRFYNSPLHF
abundance: .; j_gene: TRBJ2-7; d_gene: TRBD1; len: 20; v_gene: TRBV6-1; CDR3nt: TGTGCCAGCAGTGAGCCATTACCCGGGACAGGGGGCTTTAGGTCCTACGAGCAGTACTTC; CDR3aa: CASSEPLPGTGGFRSYEQYF
abundance: once; j_gene: TRBJ1-4; d_gene: TRBD1; len: 17; v_gene: TRBV5-1; CDR3nt: TGCGCCAGCAGCCTCCCCGGGACAGGTGCAACTAATGAAAAACTGTTTTTT; CDR3aa: CASSLPGTGATNEKLFF
abundance: .; j_gene: TRBJ2-3; d_gene: TRBD1; len: 17; v_gene: TRBV4-2; CDR3nt: TGTGCCAGCAGCCAAGATCAGGGGGCCGGGTCCACAGATACGCAGTATTTT; CDR3aa: CASSQDQGAGSTDTQYF
abundance: .; j_gene: TRBJ1-6; d_gene: .; len: 15; v_gene: TRBV30; CDR3nt: TGTGCCTGGAGCCCCCTGGGGCAGCAAAATTCACCCCTCCACTTT; CDR3aa: CAWSPLGQQNSPLHF
abundance: .; j_gene: TRBJ1-1; d_gene: TRBD1; len: 15; v_gene: TRBV9; CDR3nt: TGTGCCAGCAGCGTAGCTCGGGACAGAAGTACTGAAGCTTTCTTT; CDR3aa: CASSVARDRSTEAFF
abundance: few; j_gene: TRBJ2-7; d_gene: TRBD1; len: 14; v_gene: TRBV18; CDR3nt: TGTGCCAGCTCACCGGACAGGGAGAACTACGAGCAGTACTTC; CDR3aa: CASSPDRENYEQYF
abundance: .; j_gene: TRBJ2-4; d_gene: .; len: 12; v_gene: TRBV12-3/TRBV12-4; CDR3nt: TGTGCCAGCAGTACAGAGCGGGACATTCAGTACTTC; CDR3aa: CASSTERDIQYF
abundance: .; j_gene: TRBJ2-3; d_gene: .; len: 15; v_gene: TRBV28; CDR3nt: TGTGCCAGCAGTTTATCGCGGGGTAGCACAGATACGCAGTATTTT; CDR3aa: CASSLSRGSTDTQYF
abundance: .; j_gene: TRBJ2-1; d_gene: TRBD1; len: 15; v_gene: TRBV30; CDR3nt: TGTGCCTGGAGTTTGTCGGACAGGGATGACAATGAGCAGTTCTTC; CDR3aa: CAWSLSDRDDNEQFF
abundance: few; j_gene: TRBJ1-4; d_gene: TRBD1; len: 15; v_gene: TRBV18; CDR3nt: TGTGCCAGCTCACCTAGGGACAGGATAAATGAAAAACTGTTTTTT; CDR3aa: CASSPRDRINEKLFF
abundance: many; j_gene: TRBJ1-2; d_gene: TRBD1; len: 14; v_gene: TRBV30; CDR3nt: TGTGCCTGGACCCCCCCCGGGACAGGGTATCGCTACACCTTC; CDR3aa: CAWTPPGTGYRYTF
abundance: .; j_gene: TRBJ2-7; d_gene: TRBD1; len: 15; v_gene: TRBV11-2; CDR3nt: TGTGCCAGCAGCTTATGGACAGGGGCCAACTACGAGCAGTACTTC; CDR3aa: CASSLWTGANYEQYF
abundance: once; j_gene: TRBJ1-2; d_gene: TRBD1; len: 14; v_gene: TRBV11-1; CDR3nt: TGTGCCAGCAGCCCGGACAGGGGGTCCTATGGCTACACCTTC; CDR3aa: CASSPDRGSYGYTF
abundance: .; j_gene: TRBJ1-2; d_gene: .; len: 12; v_gene: TRBV30; CDR3nt: TGTGCTTTGAGTCCTCCGGGCTATGGCTACACCTTC; CDR3aa: CALSPPGYGYTF
abundance: once; j_gene: TRBJ1-1; d_gene: .; len: 11; v_gene: TRBV3-1/TRBV3-2; CDR3nt: TGTGCCACCATCAGGGGCACTGAAGCTTTCTTT; CDR3aa: CATIRGTEAFF
abundance: .; j_gene: TRBJ1-4; d_gene: .; len: 15; v_gene: TRBV2; CDR3nt: TGTGCCAGCGCCTGGACATTTGCAACTAATGAAAAACTGTTTTTT; CDR3aa: CASAWTFATNEKLFF
abundance: once; j_gene: TRBJ1-1; d_gene: TRBD1; len: 15; v_gene: TRBV9; CDR3nt: TGTGCCAGCAGCGTCACAGGGGGCGGCGGCACTGAAGCTTTCTTT; CDR3aa: CASSVTGGGGTEAFF
abundance: .; j_gene: TRBJ2-1; d_gene: TRBD1; len: 15; v_gene: TRBV9; CDR3nt: TGTGCCAGCAGCGTAGGGGACAGGGGGTCGGATGAGCAGTTCTTC; CDR3aa: CASSVGDRGSDEQFF
abundance: .; j_gene: TRBJ1-1; d_gene: .; len: 12; v_gene: TRBV10-3; CDR3nt: TGTGCCATCAGTGAGGGGGCGGTTGAAGCTTTCTTT; CDR3aa: CAISEGAVEAFF
abundance: .; j_gene: TRBJ1-4; d_gene: .; len: 13; v_gene: TRBV29-1; CDR3nt: TGCAGCGTTGAAACCAGGGATGGTGAAAAACTGTTTTTT; CDR3aa: CSVETRDGEKLFF
abundance: .; j_gene: TRBJ2-1; d_gene: TRBD2; len: 17; v_gene: TRBV14; CDR3nt: TGTGCCAGCAGCGGAGGGACTAGCGGGGGGAGCCGGAATGAGCAGTTCTTC; CDR3aa: CASSGGTSGGSRNEQFF
abundance: .; j_gene: TRBJ2-5; d_gene: TRBD1; len: 15; v_gene: TRBV5-1; CDR3nt: TGCGCCAGCAGCTTGGGCGACAGGGCCCAAGAGACCCAGTACTTC; CDR3aa: CASSLGDRAQETQYF
abundance: .; j_gene: TRBJ1-1; d_gene: .; len: 16; v_gene: TRBV4-1; CDR3nt: TGCGCCAGCAGCCAAGTATCGGGGGGAATGAACACTGAAGCTTTCTTT; CDR3aa: CASSQVSGGMNTEAFF
abundance: .; j_gene: TRBJ2-3; d_gene: .; len: 14; v_gene: TRBV5-1; CDR3nt: TGCGCCAGCAGCTTGGCCCCGGGCACAGATACGCAGTATTTT; CDR3aa: CASSLAPGTDTQYF
abundance: .; j_gene: TRBJ1-2; d_gene: TRBD1; len: 14; v_gene: TRBV30; CDR3nt: TGTGCCTGGAGGGGGACAGCTACCCCAGGTGGCTACACCTTC; CDR3aa: CAWRGTATPGGYTF